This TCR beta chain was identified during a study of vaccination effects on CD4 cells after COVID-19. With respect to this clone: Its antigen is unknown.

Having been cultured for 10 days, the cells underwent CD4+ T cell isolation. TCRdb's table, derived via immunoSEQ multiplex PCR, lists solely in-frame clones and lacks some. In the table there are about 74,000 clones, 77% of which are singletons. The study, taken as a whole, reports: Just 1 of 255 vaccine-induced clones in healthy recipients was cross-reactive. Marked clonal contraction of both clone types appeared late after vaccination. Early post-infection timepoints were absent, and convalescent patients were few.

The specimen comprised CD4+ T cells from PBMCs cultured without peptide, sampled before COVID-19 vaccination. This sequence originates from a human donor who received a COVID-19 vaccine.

CDR3 nucleotide sequence: TGTGCCAGCAGCCCCAGCACTCCCCTGAACACTGAAGCTTTCTTT. This encodes CASSPSTPLNTEAFF. The chain combines TRBV3-1 (or the pseudogene TRBV3-2) with TRBJ1-1; the D is unclear. The V gene lost 4 bases and the J gene lost 0 bases, with 12 bases spanning the gap. CDR1 and CDR2 from the germline V gene are LGHDT and YNNKEL (reference sequence). The CDR3 sequence is 15 residues long.